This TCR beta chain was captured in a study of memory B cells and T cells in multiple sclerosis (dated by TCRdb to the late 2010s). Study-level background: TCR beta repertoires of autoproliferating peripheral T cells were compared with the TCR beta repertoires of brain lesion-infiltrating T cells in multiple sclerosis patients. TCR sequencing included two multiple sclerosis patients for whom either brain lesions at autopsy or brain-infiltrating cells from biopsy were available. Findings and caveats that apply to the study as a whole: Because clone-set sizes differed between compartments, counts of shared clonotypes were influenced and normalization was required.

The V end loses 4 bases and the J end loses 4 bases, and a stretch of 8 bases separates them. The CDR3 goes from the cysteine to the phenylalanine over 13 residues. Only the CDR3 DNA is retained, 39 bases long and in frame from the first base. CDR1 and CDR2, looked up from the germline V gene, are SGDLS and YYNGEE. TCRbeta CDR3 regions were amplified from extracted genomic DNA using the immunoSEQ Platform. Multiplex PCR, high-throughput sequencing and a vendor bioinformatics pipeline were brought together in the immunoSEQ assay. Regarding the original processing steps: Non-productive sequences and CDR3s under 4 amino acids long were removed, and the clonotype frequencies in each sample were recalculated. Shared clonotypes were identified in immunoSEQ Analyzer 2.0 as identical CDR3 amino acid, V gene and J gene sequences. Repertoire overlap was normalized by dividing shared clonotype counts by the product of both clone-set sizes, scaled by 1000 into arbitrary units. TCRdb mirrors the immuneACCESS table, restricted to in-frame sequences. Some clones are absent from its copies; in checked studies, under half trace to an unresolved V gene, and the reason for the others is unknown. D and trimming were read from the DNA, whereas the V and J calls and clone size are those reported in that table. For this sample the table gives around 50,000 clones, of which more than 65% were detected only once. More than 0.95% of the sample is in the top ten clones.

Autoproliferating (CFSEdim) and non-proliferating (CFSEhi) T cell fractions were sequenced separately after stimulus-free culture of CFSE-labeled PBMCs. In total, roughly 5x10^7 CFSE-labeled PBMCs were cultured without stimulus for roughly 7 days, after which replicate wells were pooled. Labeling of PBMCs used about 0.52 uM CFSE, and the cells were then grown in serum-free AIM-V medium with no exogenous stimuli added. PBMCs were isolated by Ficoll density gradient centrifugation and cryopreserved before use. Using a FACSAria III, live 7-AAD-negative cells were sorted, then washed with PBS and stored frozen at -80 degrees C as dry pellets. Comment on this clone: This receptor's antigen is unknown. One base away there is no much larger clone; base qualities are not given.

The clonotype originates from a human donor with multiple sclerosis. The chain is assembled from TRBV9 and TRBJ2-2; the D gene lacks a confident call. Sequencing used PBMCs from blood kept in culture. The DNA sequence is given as TGTGCCAGCAGCCCCCGGAGCACCGGGGAGCTGTTTTTT. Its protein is CASSPRSTGELFF.